The clone carrying this TCR beta chain has more than one count but fewer than ten. These data belong to a study of molecular identifiers for immune sequencing clone quantification. The CDR3 consists of 12 residues. V lost 6 bases, J lost 0 bases, and 6 bases lay in between. Germline V CDR1 and CDR2: PRHDT, FYEKMQ (reference sequence). TCRdb processed the PCR reads anew with MiXCR; each CDR3 protein has one entry. The sample comprises around 94,000 distinct CDR3 sequences, around 37% of which are singletons, and less than 10% rests with the top ten. This TCR came from a human donor in good health. Some libraries in this study had Jurkat cell RNA spiked in. The specimen sequenced was naive CD8+ T cells from blood, with Jurkat cell RNA spiked in. Indicated subset: FACS-sorted CD8+CD4-CCR7+CD45RA+ naive T cells. This rearrangement joins TRBV13 to TRBJ2-7; D not resolved. The CDR3 spells CASSKNSYEQYF. In nucleotides, the CDR3 is TGTGCCAGCAGTAAAAACTCCTACGAGCAGTACTTC.